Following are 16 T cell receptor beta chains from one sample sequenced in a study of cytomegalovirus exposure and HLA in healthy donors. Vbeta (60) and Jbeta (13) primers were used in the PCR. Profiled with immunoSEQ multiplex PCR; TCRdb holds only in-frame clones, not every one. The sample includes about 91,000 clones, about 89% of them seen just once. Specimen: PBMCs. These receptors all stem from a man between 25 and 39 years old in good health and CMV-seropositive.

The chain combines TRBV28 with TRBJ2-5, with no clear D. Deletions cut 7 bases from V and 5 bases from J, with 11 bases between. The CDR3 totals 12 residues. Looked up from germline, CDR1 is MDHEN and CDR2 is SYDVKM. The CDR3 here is CASTSLRETQYF. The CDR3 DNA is TGTGCCAGCACCTCGCTTCGGGAGACCCAGTACTTC.

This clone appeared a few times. The CDR3 nucleotides are TGTGCCAGCAGCTTAGCGGGAGGTCGGAACGAGCAGTACTTC. As protein: CASSLAGGRNEQYF. V and J are TRBV7-6 and TRBJ2-7; tentatively, D is TRBD2 (6 bases). Per germline, CDR1 SGHVS and CDR2 FNYEAQ. This CDR3 region has 14 residues. Trimming took 0 bases from V and 5 from J, leaving 11 bases between them.

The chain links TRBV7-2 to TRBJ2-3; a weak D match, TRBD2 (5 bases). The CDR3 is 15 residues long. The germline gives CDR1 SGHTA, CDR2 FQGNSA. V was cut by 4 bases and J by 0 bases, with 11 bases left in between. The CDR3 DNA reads TGTGCCAGCAGCTGGACTGCAGGAAGCACAGATACGCAGTATTTT. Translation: CASSWTAGSTDTQYF.

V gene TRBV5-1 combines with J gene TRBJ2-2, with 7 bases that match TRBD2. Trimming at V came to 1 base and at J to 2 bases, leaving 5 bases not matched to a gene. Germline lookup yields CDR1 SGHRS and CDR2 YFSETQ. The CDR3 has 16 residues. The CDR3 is CASSLSGGVNTGELFF. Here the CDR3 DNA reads TGCGCCAGCAGCTTGAGTGGGGGGGTTAACACCGGGGAGCTGTTTTTT.

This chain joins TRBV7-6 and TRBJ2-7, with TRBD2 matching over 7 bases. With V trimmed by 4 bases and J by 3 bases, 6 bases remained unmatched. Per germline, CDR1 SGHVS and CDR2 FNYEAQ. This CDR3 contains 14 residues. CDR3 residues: CASSSGGSSYEQYF. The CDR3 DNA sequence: TGTGCCAGCAGCTCCGGCGGGAGTAGCTACGAGCAGTACTTC.

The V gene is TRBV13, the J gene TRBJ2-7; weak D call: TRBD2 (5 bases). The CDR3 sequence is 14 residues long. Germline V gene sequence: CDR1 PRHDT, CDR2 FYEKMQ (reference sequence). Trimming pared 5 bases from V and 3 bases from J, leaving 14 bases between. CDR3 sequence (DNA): TGTGCCAGCAGCCATCGGAGAGGGATCTACGAGCAGTACTTC. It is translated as CASSHRRGIYEQYF.

The CDR3 coding sequence is TGCGCCAGCAGCACAGGACAGAACACTGAAGCTTTCTTT. It specifies CASSTGQNTEAFF. The chain carries TRBV5-1 and TRBJ1-1; D may be TRBD1 (5 bases). Per germline, CDR1 SGHRS and CDR2 YFSETQ. This CDR3 region has 13 residues. V lost 4 bases to trimming and J lost 1 base, with 8 bases between them. Drawing the rest from reference TRBV5-1 and TRBJ1-1, the complete variable domain is KAGVTQTPRYLIKTRGQQVTLSCSPISGHRSVSWYQQTPGQGLQFLFEYFSETQRNKGNFPGRFSGRQFSNSRSEMNVSTLELGDSALYLCASSTGQNTEAFFGQGTRLTVV.

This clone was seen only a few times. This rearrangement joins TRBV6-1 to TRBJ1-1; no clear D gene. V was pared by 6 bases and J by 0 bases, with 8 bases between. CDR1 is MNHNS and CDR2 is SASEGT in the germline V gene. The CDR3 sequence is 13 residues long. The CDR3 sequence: CASREGLNTEAFF. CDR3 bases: TGTGCCAGCAGAGAGGGCCTGAACACTGAAGCTTTCTTT.

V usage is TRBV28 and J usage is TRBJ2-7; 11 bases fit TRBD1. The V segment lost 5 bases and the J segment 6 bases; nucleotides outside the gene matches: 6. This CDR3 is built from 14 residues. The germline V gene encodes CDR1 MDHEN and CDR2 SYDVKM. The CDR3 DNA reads TGTGCCAGCAGTCCAGGGACAGGGGGTGGCGAGCAGTACTTC. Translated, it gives CASSPGTGGGEQYF.

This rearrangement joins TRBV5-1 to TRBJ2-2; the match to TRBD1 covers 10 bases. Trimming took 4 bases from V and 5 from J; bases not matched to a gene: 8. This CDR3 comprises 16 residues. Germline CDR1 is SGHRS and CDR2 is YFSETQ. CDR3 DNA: TGCGCCAGCAGCGGGGGACAGGGGATGGGGACCGGGGAGCTGTTTTTT. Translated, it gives CASSGGQGMGTGELFF.

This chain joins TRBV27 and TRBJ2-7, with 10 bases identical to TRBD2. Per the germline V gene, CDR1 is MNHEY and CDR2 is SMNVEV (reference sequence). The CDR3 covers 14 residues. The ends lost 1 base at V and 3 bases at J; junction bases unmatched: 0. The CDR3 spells CASSLLAGGYEQYF. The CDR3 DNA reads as TGTGCCAGCAGTTTATTAGCGGGAGGCTACGAGCAGTACTTC.

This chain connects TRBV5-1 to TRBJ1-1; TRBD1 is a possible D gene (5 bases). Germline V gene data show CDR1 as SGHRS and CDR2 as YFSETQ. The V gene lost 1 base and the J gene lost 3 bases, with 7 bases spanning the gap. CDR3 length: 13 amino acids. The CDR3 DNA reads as TGCGCCAGCAGCTTGTGGGGGGACACTGAAGCTTTCTTT. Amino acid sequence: CASSLWGDTEAFF.

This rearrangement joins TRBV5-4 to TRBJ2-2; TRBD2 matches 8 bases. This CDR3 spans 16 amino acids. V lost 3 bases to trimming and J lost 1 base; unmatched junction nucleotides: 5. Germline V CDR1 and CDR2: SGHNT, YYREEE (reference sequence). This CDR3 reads CASSWGLVQNTGELFF. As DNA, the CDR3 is TGTGCCAGCAGCTGGGGACTAGTGCAGAACACCGGGGAGCTGTTTTTT.

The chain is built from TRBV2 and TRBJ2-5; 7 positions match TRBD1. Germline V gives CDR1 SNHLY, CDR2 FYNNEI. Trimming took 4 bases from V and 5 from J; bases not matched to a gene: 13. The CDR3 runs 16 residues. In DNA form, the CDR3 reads TGTGCCAGCAGTGTAGGGTTAGACAGGGAAGAGGAGACCCAGTACTTC. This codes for CASSVGLDREEETQYF. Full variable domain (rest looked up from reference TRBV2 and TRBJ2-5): EPEVTQTPSHQVTQMGQEVILRCVPISNHLYFYWYRQILGQKVEFLVSFYNNEISEKSEIFDDQFSVERPDGSNFTLKIRSTKLEDSAMYFCASSVGLDREEETQYFGPGTRLLVL.

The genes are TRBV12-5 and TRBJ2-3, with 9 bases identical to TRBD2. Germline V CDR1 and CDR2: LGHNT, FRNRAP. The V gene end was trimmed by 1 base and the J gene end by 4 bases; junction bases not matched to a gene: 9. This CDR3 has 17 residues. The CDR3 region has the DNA TGTGCTAGTGGTTTGGAATTAGGAGCGGGAGGCCCAGATACGCAGTATTTT. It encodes CASGLELGAGGPDTQYF.

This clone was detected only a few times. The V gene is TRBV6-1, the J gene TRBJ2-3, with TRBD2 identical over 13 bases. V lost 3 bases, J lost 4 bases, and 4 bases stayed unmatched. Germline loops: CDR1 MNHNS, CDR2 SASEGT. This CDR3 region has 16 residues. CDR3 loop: CASSERTSGSPDTQYF. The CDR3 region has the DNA TGTGCCAGCAGTGAGCGGACTAGCGGGAGTCCAGATACGCAGTATTTT.